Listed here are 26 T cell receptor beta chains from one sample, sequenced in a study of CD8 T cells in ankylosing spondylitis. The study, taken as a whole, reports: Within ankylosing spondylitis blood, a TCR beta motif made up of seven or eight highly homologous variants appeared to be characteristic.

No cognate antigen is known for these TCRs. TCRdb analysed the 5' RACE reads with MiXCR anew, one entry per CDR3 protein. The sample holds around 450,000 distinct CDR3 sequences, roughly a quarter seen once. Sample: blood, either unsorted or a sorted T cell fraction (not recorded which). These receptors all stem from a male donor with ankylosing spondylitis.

The CDR3 loop is CSAKRQGAGNQPQHF. The CDR3 nucleotides read TGCAGTGCAAAACGACAGGGGGCGGGCAATCAGCCCCAGCATTTT. This chain joins TRBV20-1 and TRBJ1-5, with 10 bases lining up with TRBD1. CDR1 and CDR2 (germline): DFQATT, SNEGSKA (reference sequence). The length of the CDR3 is 15 residues. Trimming removed 6 bases from V and 2 bases from J; junction bases left unmatched: 7.

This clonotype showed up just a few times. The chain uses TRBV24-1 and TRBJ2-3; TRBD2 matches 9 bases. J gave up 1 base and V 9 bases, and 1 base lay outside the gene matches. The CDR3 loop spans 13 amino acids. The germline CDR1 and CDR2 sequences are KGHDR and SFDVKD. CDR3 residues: CATRTSGTDTQYF. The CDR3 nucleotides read TGTGCCACCCGGACTAGCGGCACAGATACGCAGTATTTT.

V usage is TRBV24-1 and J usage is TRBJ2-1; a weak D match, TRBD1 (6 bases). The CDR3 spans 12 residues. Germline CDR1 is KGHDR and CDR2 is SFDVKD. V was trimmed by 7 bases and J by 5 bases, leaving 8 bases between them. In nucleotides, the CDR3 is TGTGCCACCAGAAAGGGGGACAATGAGCAGTTCTTC. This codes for CATRKGDNEQFF.

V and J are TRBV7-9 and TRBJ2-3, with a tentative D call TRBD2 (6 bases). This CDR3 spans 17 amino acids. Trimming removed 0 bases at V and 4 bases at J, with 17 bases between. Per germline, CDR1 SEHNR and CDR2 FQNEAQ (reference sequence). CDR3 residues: CASSLAAPGLGADTQYF. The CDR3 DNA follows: TGTGCCAGCAGCTTAGCGGCGCCGGGACTTGGGGCAGATACGCAGTATTTT.

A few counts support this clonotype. The DNA for the CDR3 is TGTGCCATCAGTGGCGGACTAGCGTTTTCAGATACGCAGTATTTT. Translating gives CAISGGLAFSDTQYF. The chain joins TRBV10-3 to TRBJ2-3, with 9 bases that match TRBD2. The V segment lost 4 bases and the J segment 4 bases; nucleotides outside the gene matches: 6. This CDR3 is built from 15 residues. CDR1 is ENHRY and CDR2 is SYGVKD in the germline V gene.

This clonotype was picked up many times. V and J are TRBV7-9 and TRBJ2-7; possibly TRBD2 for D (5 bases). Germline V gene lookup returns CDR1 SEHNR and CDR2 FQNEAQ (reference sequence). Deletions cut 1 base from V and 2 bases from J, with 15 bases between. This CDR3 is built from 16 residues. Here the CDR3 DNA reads TGTGCCAGCAGCTTAGATTTGTGGCGGGCTACCTACGAGCAGTACTTC. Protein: CASSLDLWRATYEQYF.

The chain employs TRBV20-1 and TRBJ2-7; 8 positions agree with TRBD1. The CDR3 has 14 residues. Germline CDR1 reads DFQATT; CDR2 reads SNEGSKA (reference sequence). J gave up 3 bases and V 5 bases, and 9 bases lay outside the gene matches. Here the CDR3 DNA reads TGCAGTGCTGGAACAGGGGGATCCCTCTACGAGCAGTACGTC. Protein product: CSAGTGGSLYEQYV.

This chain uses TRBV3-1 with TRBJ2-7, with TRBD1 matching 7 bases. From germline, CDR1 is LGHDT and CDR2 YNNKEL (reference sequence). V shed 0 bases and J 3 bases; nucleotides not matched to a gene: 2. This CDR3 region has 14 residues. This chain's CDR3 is CASSQDRDSYEQYF. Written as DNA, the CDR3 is TGTGCCAGCAGCCAAGATCGGGACAGCTACGAGCAGTACTTC.

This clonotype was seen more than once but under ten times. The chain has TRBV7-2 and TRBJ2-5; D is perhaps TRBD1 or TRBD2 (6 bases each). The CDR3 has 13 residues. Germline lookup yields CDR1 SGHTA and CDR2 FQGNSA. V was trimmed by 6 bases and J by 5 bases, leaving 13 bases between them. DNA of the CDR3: TGTGCCAGCAGAAAGGGGGGCGGGGAGACCCAGTACTTC. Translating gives CASRKGGGETQYF.

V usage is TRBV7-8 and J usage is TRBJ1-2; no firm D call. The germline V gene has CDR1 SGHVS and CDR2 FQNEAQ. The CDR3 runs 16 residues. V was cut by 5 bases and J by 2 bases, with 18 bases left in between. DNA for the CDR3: TGTGCCAGCAGCCGCGAGGACCCAATTTTCAACTATGGCTACACCTTC. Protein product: CASSREDPIFNYGYTF.

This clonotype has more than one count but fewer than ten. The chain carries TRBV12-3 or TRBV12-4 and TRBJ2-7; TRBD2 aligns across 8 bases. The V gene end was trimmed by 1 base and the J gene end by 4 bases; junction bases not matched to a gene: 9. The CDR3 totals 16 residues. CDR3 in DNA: TGTGCCAGCAGTTTAGAAAGCGGGAGTTATTTTTACGAGCAGTACTTC. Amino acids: CASSLESGSYFYEQYF.

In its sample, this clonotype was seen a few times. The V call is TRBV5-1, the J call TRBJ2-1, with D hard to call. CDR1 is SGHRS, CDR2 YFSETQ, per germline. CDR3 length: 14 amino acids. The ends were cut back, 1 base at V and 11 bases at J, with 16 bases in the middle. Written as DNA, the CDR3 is TGCGCCAGCAGCTTGACCTCGACGAGTCGTCAGCAGTTCTTC. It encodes CASSLTSTSRQQFF.

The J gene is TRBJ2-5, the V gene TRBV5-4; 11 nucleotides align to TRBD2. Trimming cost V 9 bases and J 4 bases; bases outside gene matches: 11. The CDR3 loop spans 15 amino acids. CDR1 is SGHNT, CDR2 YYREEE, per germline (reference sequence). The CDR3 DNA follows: TGTGCCACGTCAACACTAGCGGGAGTAGGAGAGACCCAGTACTTC. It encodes CATSTLAGVGETQYF.

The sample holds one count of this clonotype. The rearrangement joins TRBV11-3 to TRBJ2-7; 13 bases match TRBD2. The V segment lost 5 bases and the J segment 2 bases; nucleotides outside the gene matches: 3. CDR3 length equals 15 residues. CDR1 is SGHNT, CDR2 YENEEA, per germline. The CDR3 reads CASSELAGGAYEQYV. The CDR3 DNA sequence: TGTGCCAGCAGCGAACTAGCGGGAGGGGCCTACGAGCAGTACGTC.

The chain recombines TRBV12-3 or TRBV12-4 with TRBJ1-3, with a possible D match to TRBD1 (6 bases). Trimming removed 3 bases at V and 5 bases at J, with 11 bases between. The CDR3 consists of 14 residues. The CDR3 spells CASSFSGGRNTIYF. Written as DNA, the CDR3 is TGTGCCAGCAGTTTTAGCGGGGGCCGAAACACCATATATTTT.

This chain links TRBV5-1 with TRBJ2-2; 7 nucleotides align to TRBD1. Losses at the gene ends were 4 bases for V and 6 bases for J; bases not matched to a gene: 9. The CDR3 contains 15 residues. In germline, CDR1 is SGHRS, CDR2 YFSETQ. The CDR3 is CASSPWTGGAGELFF. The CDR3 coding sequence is TGCGCCAGCAGCCCGTGGACAGGTGGGGCCGGGGAGCTGTTTTTT.

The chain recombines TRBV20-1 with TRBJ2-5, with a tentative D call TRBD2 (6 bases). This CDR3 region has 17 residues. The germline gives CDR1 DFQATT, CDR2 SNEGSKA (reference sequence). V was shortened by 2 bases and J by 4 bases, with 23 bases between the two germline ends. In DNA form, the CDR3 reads TGCAGTGCTAGACAAACCGCCGGAGGGCCTCTACGAGAGACCCAGTACTTC. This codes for CSARQTAGGPLRETQYF.

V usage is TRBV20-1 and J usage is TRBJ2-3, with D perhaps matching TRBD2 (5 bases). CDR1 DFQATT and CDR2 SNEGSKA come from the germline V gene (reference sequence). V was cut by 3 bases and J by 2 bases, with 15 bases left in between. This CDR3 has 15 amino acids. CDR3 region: CSARGDSGNTDTQYF. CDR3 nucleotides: TGCAGTGCTAGGGGAGACTCGGGGAACACAGATACGCAGTATTTT.

DNA for the CDR3: TGCAGTGCTATGGGACAGTCTATCAACTTATACTTC. This translates into CSAMGQSINLYF. The chain links TRBV20-1 to TRBJ2-5; 7 nucleotides match TRBD1. CDR3 length: 12 amino acids. V trimming: 4 bases; J trimming: 14 bases; junction bases outside the gene matches: 13. Germline CDR1 and CDR2: DFQATT and SNEGSKA (reference sequence).

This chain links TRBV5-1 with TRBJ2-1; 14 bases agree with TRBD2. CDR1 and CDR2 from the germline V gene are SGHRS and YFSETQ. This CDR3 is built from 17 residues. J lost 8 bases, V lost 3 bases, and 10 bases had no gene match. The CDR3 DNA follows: TGCGCCAGCAGCTGGGGAACCGGGACTAGCGGGAGCTATGAGCAGTTCTTC. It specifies CASSWGTGTSGSYEQFF.

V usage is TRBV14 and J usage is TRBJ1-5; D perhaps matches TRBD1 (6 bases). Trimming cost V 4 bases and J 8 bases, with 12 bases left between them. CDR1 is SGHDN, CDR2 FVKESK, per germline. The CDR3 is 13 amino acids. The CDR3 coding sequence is TGTGCCAGCAGCCGGTTACCAGGGGAGCCCCAGCATTTT. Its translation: CASSRLPGEPQHF.

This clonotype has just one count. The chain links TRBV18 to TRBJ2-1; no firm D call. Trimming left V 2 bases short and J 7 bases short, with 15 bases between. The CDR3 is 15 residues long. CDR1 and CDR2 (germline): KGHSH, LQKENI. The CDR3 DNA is TGTGCCAGCTCACCAAGGGATGAATACCAAAATGAGCAGTTCTTC. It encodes CASSPRDEYQNEQFF. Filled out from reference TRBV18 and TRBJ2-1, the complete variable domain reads NAGVMQNPRHLVRRRGQEARLRCSPMKGHSHVYWYRQLPEEGLKFMVYLQKENIIDESGMPKERFSAEFPKEGPSILRIQQVVRGDSAAYFCASSPRDEYQNEQFFGPGTRLTVL.

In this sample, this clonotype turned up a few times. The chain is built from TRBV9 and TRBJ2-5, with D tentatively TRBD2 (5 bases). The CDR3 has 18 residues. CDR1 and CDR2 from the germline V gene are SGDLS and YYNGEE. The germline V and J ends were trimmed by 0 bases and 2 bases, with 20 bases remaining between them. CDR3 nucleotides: TGTGCCAGCAGCGTAGGAATCGCGAGGGAGATGAGACAAGAGACCCAGTACTTC. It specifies CASSVGIAREMRQETQYF. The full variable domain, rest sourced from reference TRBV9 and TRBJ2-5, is DSGVTQTPKHLITATGQRVTLRCSPRSGDLSVYWYQQSLDQGLQFLIQYYNGEERAKGNILERFSAQQFPDLHSELNLSSLELGDSALYFCASSVGIAREMRQETQYFGPGTRLLVL.

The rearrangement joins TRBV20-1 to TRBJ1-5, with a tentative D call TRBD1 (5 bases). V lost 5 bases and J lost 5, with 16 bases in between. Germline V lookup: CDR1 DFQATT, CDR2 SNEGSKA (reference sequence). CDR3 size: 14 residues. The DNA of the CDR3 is TGCAGTGCTGTTTCAGGGATTGGTGATCAGCCCCAGCATTTT. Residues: CSAVSGIGDQPQHF.

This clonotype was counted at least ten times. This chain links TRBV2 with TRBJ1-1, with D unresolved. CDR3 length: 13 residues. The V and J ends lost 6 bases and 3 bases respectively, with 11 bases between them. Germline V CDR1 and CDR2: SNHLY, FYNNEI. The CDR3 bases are TGTGCCAGCAGGGGCAACGCGGACACTGAAGCTTTCTTT. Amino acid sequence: CASRGNADTEAFF.

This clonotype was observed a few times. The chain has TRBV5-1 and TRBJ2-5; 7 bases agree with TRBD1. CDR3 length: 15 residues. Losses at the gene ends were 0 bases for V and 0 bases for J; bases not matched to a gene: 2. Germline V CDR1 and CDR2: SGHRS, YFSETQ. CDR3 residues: CASSLAGTDQETQYF. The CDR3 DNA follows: TGCGCCAGCAGCTTGGCCGGGACAGACCAAGAGACCCAGTACTTC.